The clone carrying this TCR beta chain was counted a few times. What it binds is not known. This entry belongs to a study of T cells after yellow fever vaccination. Overall study findings and caveats: Researchers cautioned that FACS-sorted repertoires could harbor abundant clonotypes contaminating from the bulk population.

Germline CDR1 and CDR2: SEHNR and FQNEAQ (reference sequence). V was trimmed by 7 bases and J by 6 bases, leaving 9 bases between them. The CDR3 sequence is 12 residues long. A 5'RACE template-switching step, the method used to make TCR cDNA, added a universal primer site and UMIs. Using its own MiXCR run on the 5' RACE reads, TCRdb lists one record per CDR3 protein. The sample has some 110,000 distinct CDR3 sequences, 8% to 9.5% seen once. Sequenced material: CD8+ T cells sorted from PBMCs, taken 45 days after the yellow fever booster vaccination. The chain is built from TRBV7-9 and TRBJ1-4, with no clear D. The sequence was obtained from a man between 25 and 39 years old who received the YFV17D yellow fever vaccine. Written as DNA, the CDR3 is TGTGCCAGCACCCAACTGGATGAAAAACTGTTTTTT. This gives the protein CASTQLDEKLFF. Looking up the rest from reference TRBV7-9 and TRBJ1-4 gives the full variable domain: DTGVSQNPRHKITKRGQNVTFRCDPISEHNRLYWYRQTLGQGPEFLTYFQNEAQLEKSRLLSDRFSAERPKGSFSTLEIQRTEQGDSAMYLCASTQLDEKLFFGSGTQLSVL.